The 13 T cell receptor beta chains reported below all come from one sample, sequenced in a study of CD8 T cells in Susac syndrome (dated by TCRdb to about 2019). The library was prepared using the immunoSEQ multiplex PCR assay. RNA was extracted using the RNeasy kit, and about 0.45 to 1 ug of the RNA was reverse transcribed with random hexamers. The public reads were reprocessed in TCRdb via fastp at Q25 and MiXCR, keeping in-frame beta chains. Identical CDR3 protein sequences are pooled into one entry, listed with their most common genes and DNA. This sample has over 150,000 distinct CDR3 sequences in its table, and approximately 95% of those were observed once. The ten largest clones represent approximately 0.12% of the sample. The sequenced material came from CD4+ T cells from PBMCs. Receptors originate from a human donor with Susac syndrome.

The chain is built from TRBV19 and TRBJ2-3, with D tentatively TRBD1 or TRBD2 (5 bases each). The length of the CDR3 is 15 residues. Looked up from germline, CDR1 is LNHDA and CDR2 is SQIVND (reference sequence). With 6 bases removed from V and 5 bases from J, the gap between germline ends came to 18 bases. The chain's CDR3 is CASSESVQRGDTQYF. CDR3 coding DNA: TGTGCCAGTAGCGAGTCGGTACAGAGGGGAGATACGCAGTATTTT.

This chain connects TRBV20-1 to TRBJ1-4; 8 positions agree with TRBD1. Looked up from germline, CDR1 is DFQATT and CDR2 is SNEGSKA (reference sequence). The CDR3 runs 16 residues. The J segment lost 7 bases and the V segment lost 6 bases, leaving 16 bases of the junction unmatched. CDR3 protein: CSAADFLQGAGEKLFF. The CDR3 nucleotides read TGCAGTGCCGCCGACTTCCTTCAGGGGGCGGGTGAAAAACTGTTTTTT.

The rearrangement links TRBV29-1 to TRBJ2-5; D not resolved. The V end lost 4 bases, the J end lost 1 base, and 7 bases lay between the germline ends. Germline V gives CDR1 SQVTM, CDR2 ANQGSEA. The CDR3 is 12 residues long. The CDR3 nucleotides read TGCAGCGTTGTTGTCAGCCAAGAGACCCAGTACTTC. This translates into CSVVVSQETQYF.

The chain has TRBV11-2 and TRBJ2-5; TRBD1 is a possible D gene (6 bases). Germline V gene data show CDR1 as SGHAT and CDR2 as FQNNGV. The V gene lost 0 bases and the J gene lost 6 bases, with 17 bases spanning the gap. The CDR3 has 16 amino acids. CDR3 protein: CASSLDRGHSGKTQYF. The DNA of the CDR3 is TGTGCCAGCAGCTTAGATCGGGGACATAGTGGGAAGACCCAGTACTTC.

The chain has TRBV7-8 and TRBJ2-1, with 8 positions matching TRBD2. Trimming removed 0 bases from V and 9 bases from J; junction bases left unmatched: 7. CDR1 SGHVS and CDR2 FQNEAQ come from the germline V gene. CDR3 size: 15 residues. The CDR3 sequence is CASSLAAREGIEQFF. The CDR3 DNA sequence: TGTGCCAGCAGCTTAGCGGCCCGGGAGGGTATTGAGCAGTTCTTC.

This chain connects TRBV4-3 to TRBJ2-4; D unresolved. The CDR3 loop spans 16 amino acids. V gave up 3 bases and J gave up 0 bases, with 12 bases separating them. Germline CDR1 is LGHNA and CDR2 is YSLEER. The CDR3, as DNA: TGCGCCAGCAGCCACTGGGGAAGTTCAGCCAAAAACATTCAGTACTTC. Amino acids: CASSHWGSSAKNIQYF.

The chain recombines TRBV6-6 with TRBJ1-1, with 9 bases matching TRBD1. J gave up 6 bases and V 5 bases, and 13 bases lay outside the gene matches. Per the germline V gene, CDR1 is MNHNY and CDR2 is SVGAGI (reference sequence). This CDR3 contains 16 residues. CDR3 nucleotides: TGTGCCAGCAGTCGAAGACCTGGGACAGGGACGGCTGAAGCTTTCTTT. It specifies CASSRRPGTGTAEAFF.

V and J are TRBV28 and TRBJ1-2; TRBD1 is a possible D gene (6 bases). This CDR3 has 13 residues. Per germline, CDR1 MDHEN and CDR2 SYDVKM. Deletions cut 3 bases from V and 5 bases from J, with 10 bases between. The CDR3 DNA is TGTGCCAGCAGTTTCCAGGGGCTATATGGCTACACCTTC. This codes for CASSFQGLYGYTF.

The rearrangement uses TRBV28 and TRBJ2-1, with D perhaps being TRBD1 or TRBD2 (6 bases each). From germline, CDR1 is MDHEN and CDR2 SYDVKM. The V gene lost 7 bases and the J gene lost 0 bases, with 13 bases spanning the gap. The CDR3 contains 15 residues. The CDR3 nucleotides read TGTGCCAGCAATCTGGGGGGCCTCTCCTACAATGAGCAGTTCTTC. Protein sequence: CASNLGGLSYNEQFF.

This clonotype was detected once. The V gene is TRBV29-1, the J gene TRBJ2-2; a possible D gene is TRBD2 (6 bases). V lost 7 bases and J lost 1, with 13 bases in between. The CDR3 has 14 amino acids. The germline CDR1 and CDR2 sequences are SQVTM and ANQGSEA. The CDR3 loop is CSAGRTKNTGELFF. DNA of the CDR3: TGCAGCGCTGGGAGGACAAAGAACACCGGGGAGCTGTTTTTT.

J is TRBJ1-2 and V is TRBV4-3; 9 bases are shared with TRBD1. Germline lookup yields CDR1 LGHNA and CDR2 YSLEER. V lost 1 base and J lost 2; bases outside the gene matches: 2. The CDR3 runs to 15 residues. CDR3 residues: CASSQGGTGNYGYTF. CDR3 in DNA: TGCGCCAGCAGCCAAGGGGGGACAGGGAACTATGGCTACACCTTC.

The J gene is TRBJ2-7, the V gene TRBV20-1; no reliable D call. CDR3 size: 13 residues. From germline, CDR1 is DFQATT and CDR2 SNEGSKA (reference sequence). V lost 6 bases and J 0 bases, leaving 12 bases between the germline ends. The CDR3 DNA sequence: TGCAGTGCGGACGGGCAGAGCTCCTACGAGCAGTACTTC. This sequence encodes CSADGQSSYEQYF.

The V call is TRBV2, the J call TRBJ2-2; D call uncertain. The germline gives CDR1 SNHLY, CDR2 FYNNEI. The CDR3 has 15 residues. V dropped 2 bases and J dropped 2 bases, with 9 bases sitting between them. CDR3 sequence: CASSELAGNTGELFF. The CDR3 region has the DNA TGTGCCAGCAGTGAATTAGCAGGAAACACCGGGGAGCTGTTTTTT.